This TCR beta chain was retrieved from a study of Graves' ophthalmopathy and Graves' hyperthyroidism. Looked up from germline, CDR1 is SGHDN and CDR2 is FVKESK. This CDR3 is built from 17 residues. Trimming shortened V by 3 bases and J by 3 bases, and 20 bases separated the two germline ends. Beta-chain TCR CDR3 regions were amplified from RNA transcripts. HTBI primers served in a first-round RT-PCR, which a second-round multiplex PCR followed. In TCRdb, the multiplex PCR reads were re-called with MiXCR into one record per CDR3 protein. The sample comprises roughly 700,000 distinct CDR3 sequences, roughly two fifths of which are singletons, and 44% rests with the top ten.

The chain couples TRBV14 to TRBJ1-1, with D unresolved. The sequence came from an adult man with Graves' ophthalmopathy. Sequenced input: peripheral blood. The CDR3 DNA is TGTGCCAGCAGCCATAAGATTCGGAGGACTGAACACACTGAAGCTTTCTTT. As protein: CASSHKIRRTEHTEAFF. Complete variable domain (other parts from reference TRBV14 and TRBJ1-1): EAGVTQFPSHSVIEKGQTVTLRCDPISGHDNLYWYRRVMGKEIKFLLHFVKESKQDESGMPNNRFLAERTGGTYSTLKVQPAELEDSGVYFCASSHKIRRTEHTEAFFGQGTRLTVV.